This T cell receptor (beta chain) was obtained from a study of T cell responses to AZD1222 COVID-19 vaccine (dated by TCRdb to about 2021). Regarding the research as a whole: AZD1222 recipients with second doses at about 4 weeks or about 12 weeks were pooled, because spike-specific TCR depth and breadth did not differ between schedules. A total of 230 or so trial participants underwent TCR sequencing, of whom 207 received two doses of AZD1222 and about 25 received two doses of the MenACWY control vaccine. Enrollment into the trials was organized by age into subgroups of 18-55, 56-69 and 70-plus years, and those subgroups contained roughly 150, 30 and 60 TCR-sequenced participants, respectively.

Beyond this particular receptor, the publication reports: Reportedly, almost half of the unique spike-specific TCRs recognized epitopes lying outside the regions that are mutated in the B.1.351 and B.1.1.7 variants. The 56-69-year group was small, and its depth increase did not reach significance, likely because of low power. Because no samples from the day 14 peak response were available, repertoires could be characterized only after the peak T cell response. Participants were mostly white British and included more females than males, and it was suggested by the authors that clonal diversity may have been underestimated. The whole spike protein was spanned by vaccine-associated CD4 TCRs, and dominant responses were seen in regions 160-218 and 743-854. Spike-specific TCR breadth and depth rose significantly after two AZD1222 doses compared with day 0 and with MenACWY recipients. Only five to seven AZD1222 recipients were SARS-CoV-2 seropositive at baseline, limiting conclusions about previously exposed vaccinees.

The sample's time point label is to be understood as: baseline before first vaccination. Vaccinee samples were obtained from the UK trials COV001 and COV002, which included a single-blind randomized controlled phase 2/3 trial of AZD1222 (ChAdOx1 nCoV-19) in healthy adults. Trial participant PBMC samples were collected at day 0 and day 28 after the second dose for TCRbeta chain sequencing. CDR3 length: 15 amino acids, cysteine to phenylalanine. Kept here is only the CDR3 DNA, which spans 45 bases and is read in frame from base 1. CDR1 is given as SGHNT and CDR2 as YYREEE, both from the germline V gene (reference sequence). The junction shows trimming of 1 base on V and 2 bases on J, plus 11 bases between the germline ends. Notes on this clone: Its antigen remains undetermined. No qualities accompany the bases; no much larger clone lies one base away.

The CDR3 regions of human TCRbeta chains were analyzed by immunosequencing. As for how the authors treated the data: Repertoire TCRs were matched against a reference library of SARS-CoV-2-specific TCRs generated with the MIRA antigen-specificity platform. Breadth was defined as the fraction of unique TCRs that were SARS-CoV-2-associated. Depth was defined as the fraction of total T cells that were SARS-CoV-2-associated. Using the MIRA data, every spike-specific TCR was mapped to the spike region that the TCR reacted to and assigned to either a CD4 or a CD8 class. Log10-transformed breadth and depth values were compared by one-way ANOVA with Sidak's multiple comparisons tests. TCRdb holds this immuneACCESS table with in-frame rearrangements only. Some clones are missing; in checked studies, unresolved V genes explain under half, and the rest has no known cause. V and J calls and clone size are as listed in that table; D and trimming were resolved from the DNA. Across this sample there are 150,000 or so clones, with about 91% seen only once. Under 2% of the sample is held by the ten biggest clonotypes.

This clonotype originated in an adult in good health. This chain joins TRBV5-4 to TRBJ2-3, with the D gene tentatively TRBD1 or TRBD2, based on 5 matching bases in each. The sequenced sample was peripheral blood, obtained on day 0 of AZD1222 vaccination. The encoded CDR3 is CASSLPRGTTDTQYF. The DNA is TGTGCCAGCAGCTTGCCGAGGGGCACCACAGATACGCAGTATTTT.